This T cell receptor beta chain was identified in a study of cytomegalovirus exposure and HLA in healthy donors. The overall study: Assignment to the Caucasian-associated ancestry cluster applied to less than 85% of the roughly 410 genotyped donors. Points from the study as a whole: A later look showed TCR association rates differing by HLA locus, highest for DRB1 and lowest for HLA-C. CMV serostatus stood as the only immune exposure information on hand.

Losses at the gene ends were 5 bases for V and 4 bases for J; bases not matched to a gene: 12. CDR3 length: 17 amino acids. Germline V gene lookup returns CDR1 SGHVS and CDR2 FQNEAQ. Among the donors, all were healthy bone marrow donors. Concerning this clone: Its antigen is unknown.

The primer mix had 60 Vbeta and 13 Jbeta primers. The table came from immunoSEQ multiplex PCR; TCRdb's copy has only in-frame clones and leaves some out. The profile covers around 190,000 clones, with around 77% appearing a single time and less than 3.5% taken by the ten largest. The clonotype originates from a woman aged 30 to 39 in good health and CMV-seronegative. The chain recombines TRBV7-8 with TRBJ2-1; 9 nucleotides line up with TRBD1. Sequenced material: PBMCs. This CDR3 is CASSLGHGQGLYNEQFF. As DNA, the CDR3 is TGTGCCAGCAGCCTAGGTCACGGACAGGGGCTTTACAATGAGCAGTTCTTC.